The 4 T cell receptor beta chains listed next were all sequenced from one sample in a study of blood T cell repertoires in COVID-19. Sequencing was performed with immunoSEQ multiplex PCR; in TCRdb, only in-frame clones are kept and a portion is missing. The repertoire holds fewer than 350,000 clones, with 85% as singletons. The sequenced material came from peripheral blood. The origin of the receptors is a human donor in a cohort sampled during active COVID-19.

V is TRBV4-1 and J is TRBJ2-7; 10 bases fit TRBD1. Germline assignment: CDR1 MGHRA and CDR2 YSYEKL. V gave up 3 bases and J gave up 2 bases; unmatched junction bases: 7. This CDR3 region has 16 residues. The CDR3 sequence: CASSHATGGDAYEQYF. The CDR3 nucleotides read TGCGCCAGCAGCCATGCGACAGGGGGCGACGCCTACGAGCAGTACTTC.

The CDR3 coding sequence is TGTGCCAGCAGCTTCCTATCCTCCTTCACAGATACGCAGTATTTT. It is translated as CASSFLSSFTDTQYF. The chain carries TRBV11-2 and TRBJ2-3; D is ambiguous. V dropped 3 bases and J dropped 2 bases, with 12 bases sitting between them. This CDR3 region has 15 residues. CDR1 and CDR2 from the germline V gene are SGHAT and FQNNGV.

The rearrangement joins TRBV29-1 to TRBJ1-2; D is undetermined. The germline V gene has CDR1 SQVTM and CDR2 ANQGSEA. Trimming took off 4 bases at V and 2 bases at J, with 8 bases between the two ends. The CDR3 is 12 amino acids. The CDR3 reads CSVVTGNYGYTF. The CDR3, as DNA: TGCAGCGTTGTGACGGGAAACTATGGCTACACCTTC.

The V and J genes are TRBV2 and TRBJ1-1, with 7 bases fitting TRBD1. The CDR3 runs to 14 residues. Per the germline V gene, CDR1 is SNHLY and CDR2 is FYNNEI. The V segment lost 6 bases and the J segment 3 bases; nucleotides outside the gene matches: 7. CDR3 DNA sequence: TGTGCCAGCAGAGAGGACAGGAGGTACACTGAAGCTTTCTTT. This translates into CASREDRRYTEAFF.